This section outlines one T cell receptor beta chain sequence together with its context. Its antigen is undetermined. The data stem from a study of Ad26.COV2.S vaccination and SARS-CoV-2 variants. Sequenced by immunoSEQ multiplex PCR; TCRdb stores in-frame clones only, minus some. The sample shows about 320,000 clones, roughly 80% of them seen only once. Trimming left V 4 bases short and J 1 base short, with 7 bases between. CDR1 and CDR2 from the germline V gene are ENHRY and SYGVKD. This CDR3 has 13 amino acids. Study outcomes and limitations: Total T cell responses, in the TCR breadth and depth analyses, may have been underestimated.

Described treatment: roughly 20 received Ad26.COV2.S at low or high dose, single or two shots; about 5 received placebo; per-sample allocation not given. Following the first vaccine or placebo injection, samples were taken on day 63. The receptor was derived from a person between 18 and 59 years old who received the Ad26.COV2.S COVID-19 vaccine or a placebo. Sequencing used peripheral blood, obtained in a trial of Ad26.COV2.S vaccine versus placebo. The chain carries TRBV10-3 and TRBJ1-1; D not certain. The chain's CDR3 is CAISGAGNTEAFF. CDR3 nucleotides: TGTGCCATCAGTGGCGCCGGGAACACTGAAGCTTTCTTT.